The T cell receptor beta chain described here comes from a study of blood T cell repertoires in COVID-19. Study-level information: Sources were T cells, B-cell-depleted T cells, or PBMCs; the material itself was cDNA or gDNA.

In the original workflow: Counts of nucleated cells, estimated from reference gene primer amplification, were obtained. Measured with immunoSEQ multiplex PCR; TCRdb has only the in-frame clones, and not every one. V and J calls and clone size follow that table, whereas D and trimming were derived from the DNA. The table shows 50,000 to 65,000 clones, with under 85% occurring only once. The ends were cut back, 6 bases at V and 2 bases at J, with 19 bases in the middle. The germline gives CDR1 MDHEN, CDR2 SYDVKM. CDR3 size: 16 residues. The TCR was taken from a woman of 80 years or more with acute or convalescent COVID-19. The chain carries TRBV28 and TRBJ1-2; tentatively, D is TRBD1 (6 bases). The sample consisted of peripheral blood. The CDR3 loop reads CASRDWQAGENYGYTF. In DNA form, the CDR3 reads TGTGCCAGCAGGGATTGGCAGGCAGGGGAGAACTATGGCTACACCTTC.